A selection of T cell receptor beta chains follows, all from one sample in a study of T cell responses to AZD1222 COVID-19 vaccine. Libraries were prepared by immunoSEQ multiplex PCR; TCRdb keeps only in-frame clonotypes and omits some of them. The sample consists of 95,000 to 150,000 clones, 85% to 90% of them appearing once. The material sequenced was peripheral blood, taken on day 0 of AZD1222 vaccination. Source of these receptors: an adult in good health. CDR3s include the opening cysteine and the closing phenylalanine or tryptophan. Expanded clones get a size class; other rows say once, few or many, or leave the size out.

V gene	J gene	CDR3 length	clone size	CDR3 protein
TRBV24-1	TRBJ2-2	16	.	CATSDPGPRGTGELFF
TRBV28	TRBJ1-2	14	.	CASSITPSNYGYTF
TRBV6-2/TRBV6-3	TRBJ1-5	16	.	CASSYSASPGNQPQHF
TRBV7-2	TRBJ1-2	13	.	CASKPGVRYGYTF
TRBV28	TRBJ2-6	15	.	CASSAGGTGANVLTF
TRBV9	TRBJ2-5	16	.	CASSVGQTKIRETQYF
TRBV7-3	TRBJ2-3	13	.	CASSSLPSDTQYF
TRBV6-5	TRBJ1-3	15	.	CASSYSEGSGNTIYF
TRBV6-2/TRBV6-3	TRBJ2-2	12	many	CASSYSTGELFF
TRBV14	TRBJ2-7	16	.	CASSPGRGGAATRQYF
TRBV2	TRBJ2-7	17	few	CASSSRGRVLKLYEQYF
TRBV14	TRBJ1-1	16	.	CASSQDGFASIREAFF
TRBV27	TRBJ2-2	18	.	CASSLYWGPGGNTGELFF
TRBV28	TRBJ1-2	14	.	CASRPGTGNYGYTF
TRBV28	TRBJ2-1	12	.	CASSFSDNEQFF
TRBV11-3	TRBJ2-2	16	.	CASSLGSPGDTGELFF
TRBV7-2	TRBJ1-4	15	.	CASSLGGSGGEKLFF
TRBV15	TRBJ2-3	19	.	CATSRDFSGGELSTDTQYF
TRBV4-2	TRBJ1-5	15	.	CASSQGAGGNQPQHF
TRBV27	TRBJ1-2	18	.	CASRSKPGQGPPNYGYTF
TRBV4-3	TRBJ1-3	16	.	CASSPLGGLAGNTIYF
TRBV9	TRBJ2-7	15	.	CASSVDGTGSYEQYF
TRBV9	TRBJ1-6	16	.	CASSVGAVRSNSPLHF
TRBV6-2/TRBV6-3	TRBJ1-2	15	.	CASSASGVRQGGYTF
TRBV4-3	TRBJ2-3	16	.	CASSQEASGYTDTQYF
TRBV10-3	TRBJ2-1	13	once	CAIRAGEYNEQFF
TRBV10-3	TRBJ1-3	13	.	CAIAGYSGNTIYF
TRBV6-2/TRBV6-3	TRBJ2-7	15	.	CASSYEASGKYEQYF
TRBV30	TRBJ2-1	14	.	CAWRTRGPTNEQFF
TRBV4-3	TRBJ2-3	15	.	CASSQDGTGTDTQYF
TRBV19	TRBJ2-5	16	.	CASNHGGSGARETQYF
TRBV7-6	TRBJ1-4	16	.	CASSSGRVAVNEKLFF
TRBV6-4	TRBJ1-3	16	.	CASSAPKGMLGNTIYF
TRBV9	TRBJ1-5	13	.	CASSPSSNQPQHF
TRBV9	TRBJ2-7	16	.	CASSPRPTPSGYEQYF
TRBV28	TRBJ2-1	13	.	CASSTDSGNEQFF
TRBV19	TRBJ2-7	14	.	CASSIVGTNYEQYF
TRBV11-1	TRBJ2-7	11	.	CASSLHNEQYF
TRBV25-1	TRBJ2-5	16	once	CASSEDNRSYQETQYF
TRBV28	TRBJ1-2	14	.	CASSPGGGDYGYTF
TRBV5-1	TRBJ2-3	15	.	CASSLGAGSQDTQYF
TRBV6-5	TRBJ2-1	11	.	CASSVAGYLFF
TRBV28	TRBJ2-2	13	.	CASSLQGTGELFF
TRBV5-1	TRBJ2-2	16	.	CASSLGLGRDTGELFF
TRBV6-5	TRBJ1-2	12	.	CATQGGSGGYTF
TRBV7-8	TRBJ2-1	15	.	CASSVTRGNTNEQFF
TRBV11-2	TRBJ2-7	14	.	CASSFRDRAPPSDF
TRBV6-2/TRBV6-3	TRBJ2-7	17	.	CASSYRKGTVSRYEQYF
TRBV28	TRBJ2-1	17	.	CASSRRSWRGSFNEQFF
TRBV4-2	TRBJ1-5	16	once	CASSQVLGFGNQPQHF
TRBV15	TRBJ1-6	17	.	CATSRGVTGTVNSPLHF
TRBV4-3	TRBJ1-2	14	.	CASSQTLEGYGYTF
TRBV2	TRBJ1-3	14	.	CASSEAGVGNTIYF
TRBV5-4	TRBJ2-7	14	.	CASSPVLGPYEQYF